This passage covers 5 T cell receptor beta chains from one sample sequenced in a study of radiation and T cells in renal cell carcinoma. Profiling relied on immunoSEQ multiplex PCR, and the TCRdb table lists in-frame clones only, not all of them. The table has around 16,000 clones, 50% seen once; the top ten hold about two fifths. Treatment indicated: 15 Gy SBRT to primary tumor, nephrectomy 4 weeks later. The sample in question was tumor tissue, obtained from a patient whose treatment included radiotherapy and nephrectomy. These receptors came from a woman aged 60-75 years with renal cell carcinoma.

CDR3 loop: CASSFRGSNQPQHF. The CDR3 bases are TGTGCCAGCAGCTTTAGGGGATCGAATCAGCCCCAGCATTTT. The chain couples TRBV5-4 to TRBJ1-5, with D maybe TRBD1 (5 bases). CDR1 SGHNT and CDR2 YYREEE come from the germline V gene (reference sequence). V was pared by 2 bases and J by 4 bases, with 10 bases between. The length of the CDR3 is 14 residues.

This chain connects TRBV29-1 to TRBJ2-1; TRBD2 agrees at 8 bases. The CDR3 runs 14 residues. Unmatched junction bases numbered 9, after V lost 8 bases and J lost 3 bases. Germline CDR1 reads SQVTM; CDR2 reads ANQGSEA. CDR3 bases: TGCAGCCATCCCGCTAGCGGGTTCTACAATGAGCAGTTCTTC. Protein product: CSHPASGFYNEQFF.

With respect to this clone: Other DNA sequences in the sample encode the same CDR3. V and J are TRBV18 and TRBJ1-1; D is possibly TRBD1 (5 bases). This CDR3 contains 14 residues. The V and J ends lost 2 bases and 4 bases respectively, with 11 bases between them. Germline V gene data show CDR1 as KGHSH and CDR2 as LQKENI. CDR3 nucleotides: TGTGCCAGCTCACCAGGTAGGGGAGGCACTGAAGCTTTCTTT. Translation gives CASSPGRGGTEAFF.

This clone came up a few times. CDR3: CASSPSVAGRTDTQYF. Here the CDR3 DNA reads TGTGCCAGCAGCCCCTCCGTAGCGGGAAGAACAGATACGCAGTATTTT. The chain joins TRBV7-8 to TRBJ2-3; TRBD2 aligns across 8 bases. Losses at the gene ends were 5 bases for V and 3 bases for J; bases not matched to a gene: 10. Germline V gene sequence: CDR1 SGHVS, CDR2 FQNEAQ. The CDR3 is made up of 16 amino acids.

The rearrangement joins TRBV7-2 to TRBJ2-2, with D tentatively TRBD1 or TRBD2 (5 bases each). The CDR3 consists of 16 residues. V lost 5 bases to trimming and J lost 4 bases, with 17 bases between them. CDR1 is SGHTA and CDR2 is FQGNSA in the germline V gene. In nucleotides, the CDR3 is TGTGCCAGCAGCCCTTTACCGGGGCCTATCACCGGGGAGCTGTTTTTT. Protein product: CASSPLPGPITGELFF.